This entry lists 6 T cell receptor beta chains sequenced from one sample in a study of spatial heterogeneity in lung cancer. A single record per CDR3 protein comes from TCRdb applying MiXCR to the 5' RACE reads. The table lists some 5,000 distinct CDR3 sequences, about an eighth of them singletons, with 15% to 17% in the top ten. The time point denotes: sample taken at primary tumor resection. No cognate antigen is known for these TCRs. General study results and limits: One measure, the expanded intratumoral alpha and beta TCR count, tracked tumor mutation counts.

The source material was lung tumor tissue, sampled at surgery. Receptor source: a female donor with early-stage non-small cell lung cancer.

This clonotype was seen repeatedly, ten times or more. The chain uses TRBV10-3 and TRBJ1-5; no definite D call. CDR3 size: 9 residues. The germline V gene encodes CDR1 ENHRY and CDR2 SYGVKD. V lost 6 bases to trimming and J lost 14 bases, with 8 bases between them. The CDR3 is CAISPGEHF. The CDR3 bases are TGTGCCATCAGCCCCGGGGAGCATTTT.

This clonotype was recorded many times. The rearrangement links TRBV9 to TRBJ2-2; D unresolved. The V end lost 3 bases, the J end lost 4 bases, and 7 bases lay between the germline ends. Germline lookup yields CDR1 SGDLS and CDR2 YYNGEE. This CDR3 is 13 amino acids long. CDR3 nucleotide sequence: TGTGCCAGCAGCGCACGACCCACCGGGGAGCTGTTTTTT. Amino acid sequence: CASSARPTGELFF.

This clonotype was detected many times. The rearrangement uses TRBV7-8 and TRBJ1-3; possible D gene TRBD1, 6 bases. Trimming removed 1 base from V and 3 bases from J, with 13 bases in between. CDR1 SGHVS and CDR2 FQNEAQ come from the germline V gene. This CDR3 is built from 16 residues. This chain's CDR3 is CASSLEAGASGNTIYF. DNA of the CDR3: TGTGCCAGCAGCTTAGAGGCGGGGGCAAGTGGAAACACCATATATTTT.

This clonotype was detected a few times. The rearrangement joins TRBV6-2 or TRBV6-3 to TRBJ1-1; no firm D call. This CDR3 is built from 13 residues. Trimming left V 0 bases short and J 5 bases short, with 7 bases between. Germline CDR1 reads MNHEY; CDR2 reads SVGEGT. CDR3 sequence (DNA): TGTGCCAGCAGTTACTCGAGTAGAACTGAAGCTTTCTTT. This sequence encodes CASSYSSRTEAFF.

By share, this clonotype ranks as medium-sized. V is TRBV18 and J is TRBJ2-7; tentative D call: TRBD2 (5 bases). CDR3 length: 14 residues. Germline assignment: CDR1 KGHSH and CDR2 LQKENI. Trimming took off 2 bases at V and 2 bases at J, with 10 bases between the two ends. The CDR3 protein is CASSPTGNPYEQYV. CDR3 DNA sequence: TGTGCCAGCTCACCAACGGGGAACCCCTACGAGCAGTACGTC.

In its sample, this clonotype is medium-sized. This chain joins TRBV29-1 and TRBJ2-5; D is perhaps TRBD1 (5 bases). Trimming shortened V by 6 bases and J by 1 base, and 9 bases separated the two germline ends. The CDR3 spans 12 residues. Germline CDR1 is SQVTM and CDR2 is ANQGSEA. The CDR3 spells CSVVDSQETQYF. The CDR3 bases are TGCAGCGTCGTTGACAGCCAAGAGACCCAGTACTTC.